A selection of T cell receptor beta chains follows, all from one sample in a study of CD8 T cells in Susac syndrome. One entry per CDR3 protein results from TCRdb running MiXCR on the immunoSEQ multiplex PCR reads. The repertoire holds hundreds of thousands of distinct CDR3 sequences, with approximately 94% as singletons. Sequenced sample: CD4+ T cells from PBMCs. These receptors were obtained from a human donor with Susac syndrome. CDR3s include the opening cysteine and the closing phenylalanine or tryptophan. The order of the fields is V gene, clone size, J gene, D gene, CDR3 protein, CDR3 DNA. D genes are given only for firm matches. For some rows the clone size is stated as once, few or many, or as a class when expanded; others skip it.

>TRBV5-1|.|TRBJ1-2|TRBD1
CASSSGQGFGYTF
TGCGCCAGCAGCTCGGGACAGGGGTTCGGCTACACCTTC
>TRBV4-3|.|TRBJ2-7|.
CASSQEARYEQYF
TGCGCCAGCAGCCAAGAGGCACGCTACGAGCAGTACTTC
>TRBV4-3|once|TRBJ2-3|TRBD2
CASSPTPSGGSRDTQYF
TGCGCCAGCAGCCCAACCCCATCGGGCGGGAGTAGGGATACGCAGTATTTT
>TRBV29-1|.|TRBJ1-4|.
CSVETQGREKLFF
TGCAGCGTTGAAACCCAGGGAAGAGAAAAACTGTTTTTT
>TRBV4-3|.|TRBJ1-1|.
CASSQDGRATEAFF
TGCGCCAGCAGCCAAGATGGGAGGGCCACTGAAGCTTTCTTT
>TRBV29-1|once|TRBJ2-6|.
CSVEGGAGANVLTF
TGCAGCGTTGAGGGTGGGGCTGGGGCCAACGTCCTGACTTTC
>TRBV14|.|TRBJ2-1|.
CASSPAVIVTPDEQFF
TGTGCCAGCAGCCCTGCCGTTATAGTGACGCCGGATGAGCAGTTCTTC
>TRBV20-1|.|TRBJ2-5|.
CSARPSVHQETQYF
TGCAGTGCCCGCCCCTCCGTCCACCAAGAGACCCAGTACTTC
>TRBV7-2|.|TRBJ1-1|.
CASSHATEFTEAFF
TGTGCCAGCAGCCACGCGACCGAATTTACTGAAGCTTTCTTT
>TRBV14|.|TRBJ1-2|.
CASSRDTSGVWGYTF
TGTGCCAGCAGCCGCGATACCTCAGGGGTCTGGGGCTACACCTTC
>TRBV21-1|.|TRBJ1-2|.
CASSSSAWGVSYGYTF
TGTGCCAGCAGCAGCAGCGCCTGGGGAGTTTCCTATGGCTACACCTTC
>TRBV4-3|.|TRBJ2-3|.
CASSQEMAGAALVTQYF
TGCGCCAGCAGCCAAGAGATGGCCGGGGCAGCCCTGGTCACGCAGTATTTT
>TRBV7-8|.|TRBJ1-6|TRBD1
CASRAGGQGNSPLHF
TGTGCCAGCAGGGCAGGGGGACAGGGAAATTCACCCCTCCACTTT
>TRBV3-1|.|TRBJ1-1|.
CASSQDSTGGTEAFF
TGTGCCAGCAGCCAAGATTCAACAGGCGGGACTGAAGCTTTCTTT
>TRBV7-9|.|TRBJ2-6|TRBD2
CASSFSGGSGSGANVLTF
TGTGCCAGCAGCTTTAGCGGGGGCTCAGGCTCTGGGGCCAACGTCCTGACTTTC
>TRBV20-1|once|TRBJ2-1|.
CSATDDLDSVSFFF
TGCAGTGCCACCGACGATTTGGACAGTGTTAGTTTTTTCTTC
>TRBV7-2|.|TRBJ2-7|.
CASTRRDGDYEQYF
TGTGCCAGCACTAGAAGGGACGGAGACTACGAGCAGTACTTC
>TRBV3-1|.|TRBJ1-3|.
CASSQPTGYGNTIYF
TGTGCCAGCAGCCAACCGACGGGGTACGGGAACACCATATATTTT
>TRBV5-1|.|TRBJ2-1|.
CASSLGRDYNEQFF
TGCGCCAGCAGCTTGGGGCGAGATTACAATGAGCAGTTCTTC
>TRBV20-1|.|TRBJ1-5|.
CSASNSNQPQHF
TGCAGTGCTAGTAATAGCAATCAGCCCCAGCATTTT
>TRBV7-2|.|TRBJ1-2|TRBD1
CASSLTGDRVGYTF
TGTGCCAGCAGCCTCACCGGGGACAGGGTGGGCTACACCTTC
>TRBV4-2|.|TRBJ2-3|.
CASSQDHKGVGTDTQYF
TGTGCCAGCAGCCAAGATCATAAGGGGGTTGGCACAGATACGCAGTATTTT
>TRBV28|few|TRBJ2-7|.
CASSPGLSYEQYF
TGTGCCAGCAGTCCGGGACTTTCCTACGAGCAGTACTTC
>TRBV2|.|TRBJ2-7|TRBD1
CASSEARRTGGRPDEQYF
TGTGCCAGCAGTGAAGCGCGGAGGACAGGGGGACGTCCCGACGAGCAGTACTTC
>TRBV5-1|.|TRBJ2-5|TRBD2
CASSFGAGGQETQYF
TGCGCCAGCAGCTTCGGAGCGGGGGGCCAAGAGACCCAGTACTTC
>TRBV29-1|.|TRBJ1-4|.
CSVAGTRATNEKLFF
TGCAGCGTTGCCGGGACAAGAGCAACTAATGAAAAACTGTTTTTT